Included here is one T cell receptor beta chain sequence, with context. The sample comes from a study of T cells in Graves' hyperthyroidism and ophthalmopathy. V dropped 0 bases and J dropped 6 bases, with 14 bases sitting between them. The CDR3 is made up of 15 amino acids. Germline lookup yields CDR1 MNHNS and CDR2 SASEGT. Amplification targeted TCR beta CDR3 regions from RNA transcripts. The primer set for the first-round RT-PCR of the TCR CDR3 was HTBI. One entry per CDR3 protein, called by TCRdb with MiXCR from the multiplex PCR reads. Among 600,000 to 650,000 distinct CDR3 sequences listed, under 20% were seen once. In making diagnoses, clinical symptoms, serum thyroxine and TRAb, thyroid ultrasound and orbital computed tomography were all used.

This clonotype was sampled from a woman aged 30 to 39 with Graves' hyperthyroidism. The V call is TRBV6-1, the J call TRBJ1-2, with D hard to call. Sample: blood. CDR3 protein: CASSEAFRDGHGYTF. The CDR3 bases are TGTGCCAGCAGTGAAGCGTTCCGTGACGGGCATGGCTACACCTTC.